What follows are 12 T cell receptor beta chains derived from one specimen sequenced in a study of human T cells and chemical hapten exposure. TCRdb reprocessed the RACE reads via MiXCR and lists one record per CDR3 protein. The sample shows about 82,000 distinct CDR3 sequences, 10% to 15% of them seen only once. Time point described: patch test 3, about 24 weeks after DPC sensitization. Sample treatment: therapeutic diphenylcyclopropenone sensitization with weekly scalp DPC. Specimen: whole blood, collected in connection with sensitization to the hapten diphenylcyclopropenone (DPC). These receptors all stem from a woman aged 45-60 years with alopecia areata. Some clones in this sample may be carry-over from other donors' samples.

This clonotype was seen ten or more times. The V and J genes are TRBV6-5 and TRBJ1-1, with TRBD1 as a possible D gene (6 bases). Trimming stripped 3 bases from V and 4 bases from J, with 9 bases between. CDR1 and CDR2 from the germline V gene are MNHEY and SVGAGI. The CDR3 covers 13 residues. The CDR3 DNA is TGTGCCAGCAGTTATATGGGGGCCACTGAAGCTTTCTTT. Protein: CASSYMGATEAFF.

This chain joins TRBV5-8 and TRBJ1-1; D unclear. Germline-derived CDR1 and CDR2 are SGHTS and YDEGEE. Trimming removed 1 base at V and 10 bases at J, with 11 bases between. The CDR3 length is 12 residues. The CDR3 loop reads CASSLSRPGAFF. CDR3 nucleotides: TGTGCCAGCAGCTTGTCTAGACCGGGAGCTTTCTTT.

There are many counts of this clonotype. This chain connects TRBV7-8 to TRBJ2-3; 7 bases match TRBD2. The V gene's germline CDR1 is SGHVS and CDR2 FQNEAQ. Trimming at V came to 7 bases and at J to 3 bases, leaving 13 bases not matched to a gene. The CDR3 contains 16 residues. CDR3 region: CASNPTVLAETDTQYF. The CDR3 DNA follows: TGTGCCAGCAACCCAACTGTCCTAGCGGAAACAGATACGCAGTATTTT.

The rearrangement joins TRBV6-5 to TRBJ1-4, with 8 bases that match TRBD1. Germline trimming cut 4 bases from V and 8 bases from J; bases unmatched to any gene: 9. CDR1 is MNHEY, CDR2 SVGAGI, per germline. The CDR3 sequence is 15 residues long. CDR3 sequence: CASSFSDRGWEKLFF. The CDR3 nucleotides read TGTGCCAGCAGTTTCTCAGACAGGGGATGGGAAAAACTGTTTTTT.

In its sample, this clonotype was seen many times. The V call is TRBV7-9, the J call TRBJ2-1, with TRBD2 as a possible D gene (6 bases). Germline CDR1 reads SEHNR; CDR2 reads FQNEAQ (reference sequence). This CDR3 is built from 16 residues. V was trimmed by 0 bases and J by 2 bases, leaving 11 bases between them. The chain's CDR3 is CASSLALGGTYNEQFF. The DNA for the CDR3 is TGTGCCAGCAGCTTAGCGCTCGGCGGGACCTACAATGAGCAGTTCTTC.

Ten or more counts support this clonotype. This rearrangement joins TRBV29-1 to TRBJ1-2; 7 bases map to TRBD1. The V gene end was trimmed by 1 base and the J gene end by 2 bases; junction bases not matched to a gene: 7. CDR3 length: 15 residues. Per the germline V gene, CDR1 is SQVTM and CDR2 is ANQGSEA. The DNA of the CDR3 is TGCAGCGTTGAAGCAAACAGGGGCTTCAACTATGGCTACACCTTC. As protein: CSVEANRGFNYGYTF.

Comment on this clonotype: This may be a read error, as it is one base from a much larger clone. The chain has TRBV11-2 and TRBJ2-2; no reliable D call. The CDR3 runs to 15 residues. Germline CDR1 SGHAT, CDR2 FQNNGV. V lost 3 bases and J 3 bases, leaving 11 bases between the germline ends. The CDR3 DNA sequence: TGTGCCAGCAGCTTCACAAGGGCCGACACCGGGGAGCTGTTTTTT. Residues: CASSFTRADTGELFF.

In nucleotides, the CDR3 is TGTGCCAGCAGTAGACTTACATCCTACGAGCAGTACTTC. This encodes CASSRLTSYEQYF. V is TRBV12-3 or TRBV12-4 and J is TRBJ2-7, with D hard to call. Trimming took 5 bases from V and 1 from J, leaving 9 bases between them. This CDR3 has 13 amino acids.

Many counts were recorded for this clonotype. This chain joins TRBV6-2 or TRBV6-3 and TRBJ1-6; TRBD1 matches 11 bases. This CDR3 spans 13 amino acids. The V gene end was trimmed by 7 bases and the J gene end by 10 bases; junction bases not matched to a gene: 3. The germline V gene has CDR1 MNHEY and CDR2 SVGEGT. This CDR3 reads CASTGQGDSPLHF. CDR3 sequence (DNA): TGTGCCAGCACGGGACAGGGGGACTCACCCCTCCACTTT.

This clonotype was found many times. The chain has TRBV18 and TRBJ1-5; the D is unclear. CDR1 and CDR2 (germline): KGHSH, LQKENI. The ends were cut back, 2 bases at V and 1 base at J, with 12 bases in the middle. The CDR3 runs to 16 residues. The CDR3 sequence: CASSPEGHGSNQPQHF. The CDR3 nucleotides read TGTGCCAGCTCACCAGAAGGGCATGGGAGCAATCAGCCCCAGCATTTT.

Ten or more counts support this clonotype. The chain couples TRBV29-1 to TRBJ2-7; 7 nucleotides line up with TRBD2. Germline values: CDR1 SQVTM, CDR2 ANQGSEA. Trimming cost V 4 bases and J 2 bases; bases outside gene matches: 5. The CDR3 spans 13 residues. CDR3 residues: CSVGSGNPYEQYF. CDR3 bases: TGCAGCGTTGGGAGCGGGAACCCCTACGAGCAGTACTTC.

In this sample, this clonotype turned up many times. The chain is built from TRBV3-1 and TRBJ1-6, with unresolved D. CDR3 length: 14 residues. The ends were cut back, 1 base at V and 7 bases at J, with 8 bases in the middle. Germline loops: CDR1 LGHDT, CDR2 YNNKEL (reference sequence). The CDR3 loop reads CASSQGRSNSPLHF. The CDR3 region has the DNA TGTGCCAGCAGCCAAGGACGGAGCAATTCACCCCTCCACTTT.